Sequencing of this T cell receptor (beta chain) was carried out in a study of T cells in Graves' hyperthyroidism and ophthalmopathy. In the study overall: Peripheral blood was drawn at first diagnosis, prior to all treatment.

Patients were aged 18 to 65, had disease duration under 2 months, and had newly diagnosed hyperthyroidism. Germline CDR1 is MDHEN and CDR2 is SYDVKM. The CDR3 sequence is 12 residues long. Deletions cut 8 bases from V and 7 bases from J, with 14 bases between. General study findings and limits: Among clonotypes expanded in thyroid above 0.001, most were also found in blood.

In its sample, this clonotype was seen many times. No antigen is known for it. Researchers took RNA transcripts and amplified the TCR beta CDR3 regions from them. HTBI primers were employed in a first-round RT-PCR of the TCR CDR3. One entry per CDR3 protein results from TCRdb running MiXCR on the multiplex PCR reads. The sample gives 650,000 to 750,000 distinct CDR3 sequences, 13% to 15% of which show up once; roughly a tenth is in the top ten. The sequence came from a woman aged 18-35 years with Graves' hyperthyroidism. The sequencing sample was made of blood. This chain connects TRBV28 to TRBJ1-1; a possible D gene is TRBD1 (6 bases). This chain's CDR3 is CASVEGVGEAFF. The CDR3 DNA reads as TGTGCCAGCGTGGAGGGGGTGGGTGAAGCTTTCTTT.